This T cell receptor beta chain was retrieved from a study of blood T cell repertoires in COVID-19. Across the study: Material from acute and convalescent COVID-19 was sourced from the United States, Italy and Spain.

TCRdb's table, derived via immunoSEQ multiplex PCR, lists solely in-frame clones and lacks some. The sample carries 100,000 to 150,000 clones, about four fifths recorded once. The TCR originated in a man between 60 and 75 years old with acute or convalescent COVID-19. The sequenced material came from peripheral blood.

The CDR3 protein is CASSPLGEGNEKLFF. CDR3 nucleotide sequence: TGTGCCAGCTCACCCTTAGGAGAGGGCAATGAAAAACTGTTTTTT. V is TRBV18 and J is TRBJ1-4; D is ambiguous. Trimming left V 3 bases short and J 5 bases short, with 13 bases between. This CDR3 region has 15 residues. CDR1 and CDR2 (germline): KGHSH, LQKENI. Complete variable domain (other parts from reference TRBV18 and TRBJ1-4): NAGVMQNPRHLVRRRGQEARLRCSPMKGHSHVYWYRQLPEEGLKFMVYLQKENIIDESGMPKERFSAEFPKEGPSILRIQQVVRGDSAAYFCASSPLGEGNEKLFFGSGTQLSVL.